One sample yielded the 2 T cell receptor beta chains listed below, sequenced in a study of human T cells and chemical hapten exposure. The study's library attached unique molecular identifiers to single cDNA molecules. TCRdb re-derived calls from the reads in MiXCR, one entry per CDR3 protein. Seen here are about 120,000 distinct CDR3 sequences, over 7% observed once, and the top ten hold 1.1% to 1.5%. Whole blood, unfractionated, served as the material for total RNA extraction. The sequencing input was whole blood. These receptors were collected from a human donor in good health. Some clones in this sample may be carry-over from other donors' samples.

The J gene is TRBJ2-3, the V gene TRBV12-5; D may be TRBD1 (5 bases). The CDR3 spans 13 residues. In germline, CDR1 is LGHNT, CDR2 FRNRAP. V lost 6 bases to trimming and J lost 4 bases, with 11 bases between them. CDR3: CASGGLGPDTQYF. The CDR3 coding sequence is TGTGCTAGTGGGGGGTTGGGGCCAGATACGCAGTATTTT.

The V and J genes are TRBV5-1 and TRBJ1-6; D unclear. Per germline, CDR1 SGHRS and CDR2 YFSETQ. This CDR3 comprises 14 residues. The V and J ends lost 2 bases and 8 bases respectively, with 11 bases between them. The CDR3 sequence: CASSLKESDSPLHF. Here the CDR3 DNA reads TGCGCCAGCAGCTTAAAAGAATCGGATTCACCCCTCCACTTT.